This T cell receptor beta chain is drawn from a study of T cells in Graves' hyperthyroidism and ophthalmopathy. This CDR3 comprises 12 residues. Per germline, CDR1 SGHVS and CDR2 FQNEAQ. Trimming took 2 bases from V and 5 from J, leaving 3 bases between them. This clonotype was recorded many times. The TCR beta CDR3 regions underwent amplification using RNA transcripts as the source. The HTBI primer set served for first-round RT-PCR of the TCR CDR3. TCRdb reprocessed the multiplex PCR reads with MiXCR, giving one entry per CDR3 protein. The sample lists approximately 700,000 distinct CDR3 sequences, 45% occurring once.

This sequence originates from an adult man with Graves' disease, either hyperthyroidism or ophthalmopathy (not recorded which). The V call is TRBV7-8, the J call TRBJ2-2; D is undetermined. Source material: peripheral blood or thyroid tissue (not recorded which). The CDR3 here is CASSLLTGELFF. CDR3 nucleotides: TGTGCCAGCAGCTTACTAACCGGGGAGCTGTTTTTT.